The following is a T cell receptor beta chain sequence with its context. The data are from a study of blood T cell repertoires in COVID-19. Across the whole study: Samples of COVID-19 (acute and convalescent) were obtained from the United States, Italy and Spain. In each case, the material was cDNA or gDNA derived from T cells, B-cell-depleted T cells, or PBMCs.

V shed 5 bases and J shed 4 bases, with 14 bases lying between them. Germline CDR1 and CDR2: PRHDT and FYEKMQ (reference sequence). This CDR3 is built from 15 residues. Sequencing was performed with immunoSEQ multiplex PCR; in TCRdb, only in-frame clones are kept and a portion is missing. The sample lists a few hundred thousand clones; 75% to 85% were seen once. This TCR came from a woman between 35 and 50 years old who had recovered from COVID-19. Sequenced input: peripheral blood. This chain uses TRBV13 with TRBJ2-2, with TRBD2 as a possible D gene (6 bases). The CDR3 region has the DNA TGTGCCAGCAGCCTCCACCCTAGCGTCACCGGGGAGCTGTTTTTT. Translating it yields CASSLHPSVTGELFF.